These 16 T cell receptor beta chains originate from one sample sequenced in a study of glioma-infiltrating T cells after dendritic cell vaccination. This table comes from immunoSEQ multiplex PCR, and its TCRdb copy is limited to in-frame clones, with some not included. The sample shows 90,000 to 95,000 clones, approximately 80% of them seen only once. Time point defined: after dendritic cell vaccination, including at tumor progression/relapse. The sample in question was blood, obtained after dendritic cell vaccination. These receptor sequences come from a human donor with glioblastoma.

V usage is TRBV5-1 and J usage is TRBJ1-2, with 8 positions matching TRBD1. The CDR3 length is 14 residues. The germline V gene has CDR1 SGHRS and CDR2 YFSETQ. The ends lost 4 bases at V and 10 bases at J; junction bases unmatched: 12. Written as DNA, the CDR3 is TGCGCCAGCAGCCTCGGACAGGGCAGTTCGGTCTACACCTTC. Translating it yields CASSLGQGSSVYTF.

This rearrangement joins TRBV5-5 to TRBJ2-7; D remains unclear. CDR3 length: 14 amino acids. Trimming took off 0 bases at V and 0 bases at J, with 7 bases between the two ends. From germline, CDR1 is SGHKS and CDR2 YYEKEE (reference sequence). The DNA for the CDR3 is TGTGCCAGCAGCTTGGATCCCCACTCCTACGAGCAGTACTTC. Protein product: CASSLDPHSYEQYF.

The gene calls are TRBV6-1 and TRBJ2-2; D remains unclear. Germline CDR1 reads MNHNS; CDR2 reads SASEGT. The length of the CDR3 is 15 residues. The ends were cut back, 1 base at V and 7 bases at J, with 13 bases in the middle. The CDR3 loop reads CASSEVFFEVGELFF. CDR3 bases: TGTGCCAGCAGTGAAGTATTCTTTGAGGTCGGGGAGCTGTTTTTT.

The CDR3 nucleotides are TGTGCTAGTGGTTTGGAGTGGGGCTCCAATGAGCAGTTCTTC. It yields the protein CASGLEWGSNEQFF. The rearrangement links TRBV12-5 to TRBJ2-1; TRBD1 might be the D (5 bases). Germline lookup yields CDR1 LGHNT and CDR2 FRNRAP. Trimming cost V 1 base and J 6 bases, with 10 bases left between them. The CDR3 is 14 residues long. Full variable domain (rest looked up from reference TRBV12-5 and TRBJ2-1): DARVTQTPRHKVTEMGQEVTMRCQPILGHNTVFWYRQTMMQGLELLAYFRNRAPLDDSGMPKDRFSAEMPDATLATLKIQPSEPRDSAVYFCASGLEWGSNEQFFGPGTRLTVL.

The chain couples TRBV18 to TRBJ1-1; D unresolved. The CDR3 extends over 14 amino acids. In germline, CDR1 is KGHSH, CDR2 LQKENI. V dropped 3 bases and J dropped 1 base, with 9 bases sitting between them. This CDR3 reads CASSPIYRNTEAFF. For the CDR3, the DNA is TGTGCCAGCTCACCGATATACAGGAACACTGAAGCTTTCTTT.

In the case of this clone: Within the sample, other DNA sequences also encode this same CDR3. The J gene is TRBJ1-2, the V gene TRBV7-9; D may be TRBD1 (6 bases). The length of the CDR3 is 13 residues. CDR1 and CDR2 (germline): SEHNR, FQNEAQ (reference sequence). Trimming took 2 bases from V and 4 from J, leaving 8 bases between them. The CDR3 DNA reads TGTGCCAGCAGCTTACAGGGGCCCTATGGCTACACCTTC. It yields the protein CASSLQGPYGYTF.

The chain uses TRBV30 and TRBJ1-2; 10 bases line up with TRBD1. The CDR3 contains 14 residues. Germline V gene data show CDR1 as GTSNPN and CDR2 as SVGIG (reference sequence). Trimming took 2 bases from V and 5 from J; bases not matched to a gene: 5. CDR3 amino acids: CAWSFRTGGYGYTF. The CDR3, as DNA: TGTGCCTGGAGTTTCAGGACAGGGGGATATGGCTACACCTTC.

V is TRBV11-2 and J is TRBJ1-2; TRBD1 matches at 8 bases. J was trimmed by 6 bases and V by 1 base; bases with no gene match: 4. The CDR3 is 14 residues long. The V gene's germline CDR1 is SGHAT and CDR2 FQNNGV. The CDR3 loop is CASSLAGQVHGYTF. The CDR3 DNA sequence: TGTGCCAGCAGCTTAGCGGGACAGGTCCATGGCTACACCTTC.

This clone was seen only once. The chain carries TRBV4-2 and TRBJ1-3; possibly TRBD1 for D (5 bases). There are 16 residues in the CDR3. Germline V CDR1 and CDR2: LGHNA, YNFKEQ. V lost 2 bases to trimming and J lost 3 bases, with 14 bases between them. CDR3 in amino acids: CASSQLERGIGNTIYF. CDR3 DNA: TGTGCCAGCAGCCAATTGGAAAGGGGAATTGGAAACACCATATATTTT.

This clone showed up just a few times. The V and J genes are TRBV25-1 and TRBJ2-2; D may be TRBD1 (6 bases). From germline, CDR1 is MGHDK and CDR2 SYGVNS. The CDR3 has 15 residues. Trimming left V 4 bases short and J 6 bases short, with 15 bases between. DNA of the CDR3: TGTGCCAGCAGTGGGGTAAACAGGGCTGCCGGGGAGCTGTTTTTT. Protein: CASSGVNRAAGELFF.

Turning to this clone: This sample includes further DNA sequences coding for the same CDR3. This chain joins TRBV2 and TRBJ2-1; 10 positions match TRBD1. The CDR3 is 14 residues long. Germline V CDR1 and CDR2: SNHLY, FYNNEI. J was trimmed by 6 bases and V by 6 bases; bases with no gene match: 5. The CDR3 sequence: CASSPRTGGNEQFF. CDR3 DNA sequence: TGTGCCAGCAGCCCCCGGACAGGGGGCAATGAGCAGTTCTTC.

The chain joins TRBV7-3 to TRBJ1-1; 8 nucleotides align to TRBD1. CDR1 and CDR2 (germline): SGHTA, FQGTGA. After removal of 5 bases from V and 5 bases from J, the junction contained 10 bases not matched to a gene. The CDR3 extends over 15 amino acids. The CDR3 protein is CASSTSGTGWTEAFF. The CDR3 coding sequence is TGTGCCAGCAGCACCTCCGGGACAGGATGGACTGAAGCTTTCTTT.

The chain is built from TRBV29-1 and TRBJ1-2; 8 bases match TRBD1. J lost 1 base, V lost 4 bases, and 17 bases had no gene match. There are 18 residues in the CDR3. The germline V gene has CDR1 SQVTM and CDR2 ANQGSEA. CDR3 in amino acids: CSVVRLAKQGGSNYGYTF. The CDR3 DNA is TGCAGCGTTGTCCGGCTGGCCAAACAGGGGGGTAGTAACTATGGCTACACCTTC.

The chain joins TRBV5-6 to TRBJ1-6; the match to TRBD1 covers 8 bases. Trimming cost V 3 bases and J 10 bases; bases outside gene matches: 6. In germline, CDR1 is SGHDT, CDR2 YYEEEE. The length of the CDR3 is 14 residues. The CDR3 region has the DNA TGTGCCAGCAGCTCTGGACAGGGATGGTCACCCCTCCACTTT. Protein product: CASSSGQGWSPLHF. Supplemented by reference TRBV5-6 and TRBJ1-6, the full variable domain reads DAGVTQSPTHLIKTRGQQVTLRCSPKSGHDTVSWYQQALGQGPQFIFQYYEEEERQRGNFPDRFSGHQFPNYSSELNVNALLLGDSALYLCASSSGQGWSPLHFGNGTRLTVT.

V gene TRBV9 combines with J gene TRBJ1-2; maybe TRBD1 (5 bases). Trimming took off 0 bases at V and 1 base at J, with 7 bases between the two ends. This CDR3 is 14 amino acids long. Per germline, CDR1 SGDLS and CDR2 YYNGEE. The CDR3 reads CASSVADSNYGYTF. In nucleotides, the CDR3 is TGTGCCAGCAGCGTAGCAGACAGTAACTATGGCTACACCTTC.

This clone was seen only a few times. The chain carries TRBV6-1 and TRBJ2-3, with D possibly matching TRBD2 (6 bases). The germline V gene has CDR1 MNHNS and CDR2 SASEGT. V lost 0 bases to trimming and J lost 5 bases, with 15 bases between them. This CDR3 contains 16 residues. The CDR3 bases are TGTGCCAGCAGTGAAGCGCTGGGGCGGGGTGGAGATACGCAGTATTTT. It specifies CASSEALGRGGDTQYF.